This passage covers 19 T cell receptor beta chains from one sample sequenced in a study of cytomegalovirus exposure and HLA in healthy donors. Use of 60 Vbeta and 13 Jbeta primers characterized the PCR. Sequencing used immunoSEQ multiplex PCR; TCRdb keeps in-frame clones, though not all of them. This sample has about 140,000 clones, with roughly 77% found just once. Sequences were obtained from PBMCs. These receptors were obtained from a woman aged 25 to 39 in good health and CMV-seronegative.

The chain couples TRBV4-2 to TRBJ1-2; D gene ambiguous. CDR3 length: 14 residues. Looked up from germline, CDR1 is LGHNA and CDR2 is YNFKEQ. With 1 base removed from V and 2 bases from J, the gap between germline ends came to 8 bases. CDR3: CASSQVGENYGYTF. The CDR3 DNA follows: TGTGCCAGCAGCCAAGTCGGTGAGAACTATGGCTACACCTTC.

The CDR3 loop reads CASSQARGGRNEQFF. In DNA form, the CDR3 reads TGTGCCAGCAGCCAAGCGCGGGGGGGCCGTAATGAGCAGTTCTTC. This chain connects TRBV4-2 to TRBJ2-1, with TRBD2 matching over 9 bases. This CDR3 contains 15 residues. Germline V gene sequence: CDR1 LGHNA, CDR2 YNFKEQ. Trimming took 1 base from V and 7 from J; bases not matched to a gene: 5.

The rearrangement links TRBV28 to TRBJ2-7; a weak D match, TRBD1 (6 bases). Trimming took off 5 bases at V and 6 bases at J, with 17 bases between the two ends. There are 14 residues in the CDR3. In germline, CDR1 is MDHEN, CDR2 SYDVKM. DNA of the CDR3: TGTGCCAGCAGTATGCCGGGACAAGGCGGCGAGCAGTACTTC. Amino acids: CASSMPGQGGEQYF. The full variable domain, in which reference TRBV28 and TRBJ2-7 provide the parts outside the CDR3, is DVKVTQSSRYLVKRTGEKVFLECVQDMDHENMFWYRQDPGLGLRLIYFSYDVKMKEKGDIPEGYSVSREKKERFSLILESASTNQTSMYLCASSMPGQGGEQYFGPGTRLTVT.

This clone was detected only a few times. CDR3 sequence: CASSLGRGSGTGELFF. CDR3 sequence (DNA): TGTGCCAGCAGCCTCGGGAGGGGGAGCGGGACAGGGGAGCTGTTTTTT. The V call is TRBV11-2, the J call TRBJ2-2; 8 bases map to TRBD2. Germline CDR1 reads SGHAT; CDR2 reads FQNNGV. The V and J ends lost 5 bases and 8 bases, in that order; junction bases with no gene match: 13. The CDR3 consists of 16 residues.

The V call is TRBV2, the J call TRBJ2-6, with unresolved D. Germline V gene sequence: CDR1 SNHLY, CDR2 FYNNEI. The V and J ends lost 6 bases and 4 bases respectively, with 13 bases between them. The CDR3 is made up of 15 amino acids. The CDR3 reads CASRMLGAGANVLTF. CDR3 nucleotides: TGTGCCAGCAGGATGCTCGGTGCCGGGGCCAACGTCCTGACTTTC.

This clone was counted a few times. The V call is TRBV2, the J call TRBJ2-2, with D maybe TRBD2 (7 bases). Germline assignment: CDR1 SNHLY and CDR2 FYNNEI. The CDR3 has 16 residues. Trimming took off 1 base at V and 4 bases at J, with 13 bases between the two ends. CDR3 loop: CASSEDGGAGTGELFF. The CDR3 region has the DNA TGTGCCAGCAGTGAAGATGGGGGGGCTGGCACCGGGGAGCTGTTTTTT.

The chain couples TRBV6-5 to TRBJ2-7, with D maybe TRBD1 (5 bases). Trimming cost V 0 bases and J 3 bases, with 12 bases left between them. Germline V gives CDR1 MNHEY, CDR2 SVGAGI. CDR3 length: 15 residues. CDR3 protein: CASSYSGVSSYEQYF. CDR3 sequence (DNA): TGTGCCAGCAGTTACTCAGGGGTAAGCAGCTACGAGCAGTACTTC.

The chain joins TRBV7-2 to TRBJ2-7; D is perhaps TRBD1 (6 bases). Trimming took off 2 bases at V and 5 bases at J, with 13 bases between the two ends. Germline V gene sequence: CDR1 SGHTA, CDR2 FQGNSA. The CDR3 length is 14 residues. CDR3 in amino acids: CASSLQGNLNEQYF. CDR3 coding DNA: TGTGCCAGCAGCTTACAGGGGAACTTAAACGAGCAGTACTTC.

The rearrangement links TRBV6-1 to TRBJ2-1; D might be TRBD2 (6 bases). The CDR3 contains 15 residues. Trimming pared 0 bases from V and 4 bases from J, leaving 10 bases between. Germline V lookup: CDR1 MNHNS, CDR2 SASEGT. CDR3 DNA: TGTGCCAGCAGTGAAGCGGGGGGACGTTACAATGAGCAGTTCTTC. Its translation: CASSEAGGRYNEQFF.

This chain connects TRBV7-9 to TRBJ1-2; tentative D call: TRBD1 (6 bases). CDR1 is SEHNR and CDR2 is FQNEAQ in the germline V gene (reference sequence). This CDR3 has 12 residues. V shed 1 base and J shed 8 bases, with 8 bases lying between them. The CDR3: CASSLDREGYTF. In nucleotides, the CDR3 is TGTGCCAGCAGCTTAGACAGGGAAGGCTACACCTTC.

The chain's CDR3 is CASLENAFF. The CDR3 nucleotides read TGTGCCAGCCTGGAGAATGCTTTCTTT. J is TRBJ1-1 and V is TRBV7-9; D call uncertain. Trimming pared 8 bases from V and 11 bases from J, leaving 9 bases between. Germline V gene lookup returns CDR1 SEHNR and CDR2 FQNEAQ (reference sequence). This CDR3 has 9 residues.

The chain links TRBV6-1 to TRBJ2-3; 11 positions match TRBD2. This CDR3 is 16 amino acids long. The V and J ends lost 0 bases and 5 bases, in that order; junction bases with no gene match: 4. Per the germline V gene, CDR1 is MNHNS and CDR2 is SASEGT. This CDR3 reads CASSEAIAGGRDTQYF. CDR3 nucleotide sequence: TGTGCCAGCAGTGAAGCGATAGCGGGGGGGAGAGATACGCAGTATTTT.

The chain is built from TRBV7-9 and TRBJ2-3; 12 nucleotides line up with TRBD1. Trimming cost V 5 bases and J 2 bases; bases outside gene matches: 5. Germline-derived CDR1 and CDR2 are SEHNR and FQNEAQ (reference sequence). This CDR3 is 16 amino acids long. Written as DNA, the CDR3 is TGTGCCAGCAGCGCCGGGACAGGGGGCTTCACAGATACGCAGTATTTT. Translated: CASSAGTGGFTDTQYF. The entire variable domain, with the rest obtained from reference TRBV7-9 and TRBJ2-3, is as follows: DTGVSQNPRHKITKRGQNVTFRCDPISEHNRLYWYRQTLGQGPEFLTYFQNEAQLEKSRLLSDRFSAERPKGSFSTLEIQRTEQGDSAMYLCASSAGTGGFTDTQYFGPGTRLTVL.

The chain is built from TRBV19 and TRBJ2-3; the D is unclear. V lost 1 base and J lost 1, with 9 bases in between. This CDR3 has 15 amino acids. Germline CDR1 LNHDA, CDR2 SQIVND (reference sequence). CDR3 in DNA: TGTGCCAGTAGTATAGGTCCGGGTGGCACAGATACGCAGTATTTT. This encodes CASSIGPGGTDTQYF.

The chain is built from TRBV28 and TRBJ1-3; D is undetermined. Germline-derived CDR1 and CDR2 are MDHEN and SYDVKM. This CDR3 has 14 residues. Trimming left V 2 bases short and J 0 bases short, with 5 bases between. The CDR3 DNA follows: TGTGCCAGCAGTTTAACTCTCTCTGGAAACACCATATATTTT. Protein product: CASSLTLSGNTIYF.

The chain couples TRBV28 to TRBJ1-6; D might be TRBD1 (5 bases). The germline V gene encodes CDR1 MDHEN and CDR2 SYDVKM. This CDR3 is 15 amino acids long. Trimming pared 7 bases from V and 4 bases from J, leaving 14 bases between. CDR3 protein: CASTNEAGYNSPLHF. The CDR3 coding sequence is TGTGCCAGCACCAACGAGGCAGGGTATAATTCACCCCTCCACTTT.

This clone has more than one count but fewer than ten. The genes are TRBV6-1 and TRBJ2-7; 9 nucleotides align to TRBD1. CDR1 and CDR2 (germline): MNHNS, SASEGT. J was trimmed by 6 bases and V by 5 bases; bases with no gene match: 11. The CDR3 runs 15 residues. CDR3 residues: CASSPTGGPTGEQYF. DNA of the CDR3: TGTGCCAGCAGTCCCACAGGGGGCCCCACCGGCGAGCAGTACTTC.

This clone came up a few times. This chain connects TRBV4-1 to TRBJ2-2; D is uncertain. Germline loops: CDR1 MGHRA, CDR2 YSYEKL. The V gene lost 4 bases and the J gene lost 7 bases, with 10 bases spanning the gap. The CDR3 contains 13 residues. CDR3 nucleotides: TGCGCCAGCAGCCCACCGAACGGCGGGGAGCTGTTTTTT. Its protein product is CASSPPNGGELFF.

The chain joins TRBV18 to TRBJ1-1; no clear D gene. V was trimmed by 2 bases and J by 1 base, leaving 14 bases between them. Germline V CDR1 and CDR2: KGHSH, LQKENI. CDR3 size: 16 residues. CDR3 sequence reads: CASSPGGRRANTEAFF. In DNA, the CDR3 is TGTGCCAGCTCACCAGGTGGGAGGAGGGCGAACACTGAAGCTTTCTTT.